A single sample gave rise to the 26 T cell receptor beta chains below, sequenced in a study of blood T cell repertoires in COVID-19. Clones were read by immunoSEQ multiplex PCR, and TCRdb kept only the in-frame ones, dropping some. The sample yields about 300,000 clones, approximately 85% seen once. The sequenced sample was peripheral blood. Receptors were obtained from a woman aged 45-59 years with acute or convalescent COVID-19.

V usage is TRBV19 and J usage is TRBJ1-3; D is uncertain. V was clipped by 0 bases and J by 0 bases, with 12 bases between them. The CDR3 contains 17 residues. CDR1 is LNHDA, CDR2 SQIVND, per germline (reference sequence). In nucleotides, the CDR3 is TGTGCCAGTAGTATAGATCTAAGAACGTCCTCTGGAAACACCATATATTTT. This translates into CASSIDLRTSSGNTIYF.

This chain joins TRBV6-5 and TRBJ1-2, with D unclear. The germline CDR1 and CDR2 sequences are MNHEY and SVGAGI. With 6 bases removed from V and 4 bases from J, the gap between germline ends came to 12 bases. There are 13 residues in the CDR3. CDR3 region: CASRDSPLYGYTF. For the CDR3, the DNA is TGTGCCAGCAGGGATAGCCCTCTCTATGGCTACACCTTC.

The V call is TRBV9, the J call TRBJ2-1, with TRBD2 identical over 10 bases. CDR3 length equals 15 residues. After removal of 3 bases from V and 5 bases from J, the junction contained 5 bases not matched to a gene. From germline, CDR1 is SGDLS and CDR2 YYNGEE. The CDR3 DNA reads TGTGCCAGCAGCGAAACTAGCGGGACAAACAATGAGCAGTTCTTC. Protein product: CASSETSGTNNEQFF.

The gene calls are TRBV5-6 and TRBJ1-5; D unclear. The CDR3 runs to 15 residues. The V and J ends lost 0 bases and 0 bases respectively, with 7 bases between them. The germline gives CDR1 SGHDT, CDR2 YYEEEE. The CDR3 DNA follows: TGTGCCAGCAGCTTGGGGGAGCATAGCAATCAGCCCCAGCATTTT. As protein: CASSLGEHSNQPQHF. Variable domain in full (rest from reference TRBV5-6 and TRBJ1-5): DAGVTQSPTHLIKTRGQQVTLRCSPKSGHDTVSWYQQALGQGPQFIFQYYEEEERQRGNFPDRFSGHQFPNYSSELNVNALLLGDSALYLCASSLGEHSNQPQHFGDGTRLSIL.

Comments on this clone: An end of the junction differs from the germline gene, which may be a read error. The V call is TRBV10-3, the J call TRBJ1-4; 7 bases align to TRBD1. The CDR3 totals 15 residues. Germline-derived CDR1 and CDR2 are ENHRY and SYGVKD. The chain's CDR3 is CTISPREGASEKLFF. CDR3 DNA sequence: TGTACCATCAGTCCCCGGGAGGGGGCGAGTGAAAAACTGTTTTTT.

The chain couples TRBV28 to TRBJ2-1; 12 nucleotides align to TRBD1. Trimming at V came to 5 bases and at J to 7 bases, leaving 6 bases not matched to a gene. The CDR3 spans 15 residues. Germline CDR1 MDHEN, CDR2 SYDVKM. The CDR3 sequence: CASSRDRGRWNEQFF. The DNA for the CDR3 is TGTGCCAGCAGTCGGGACAGGGGGCGTTGGAATGAGCAGTTCTTC.

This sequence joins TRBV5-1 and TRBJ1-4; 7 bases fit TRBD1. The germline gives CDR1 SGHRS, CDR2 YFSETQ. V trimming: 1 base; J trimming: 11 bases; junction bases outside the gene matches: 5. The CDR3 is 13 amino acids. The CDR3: CASSLQGTDKLFF. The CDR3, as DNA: TGCGCCAGCAGCTTGCAAGGGACAGATAAACTGTTTTTT.

CDR3 sequence (DNA): TGCGCCAGCAGCCAACCCGCTATCGGACAGGGACATGAAAAACTGTTTTTT. This encodes CASSQPAIGQGHEKLFF. The V call is TRBV4-3, the J call TRBJ1-4; TRBD1 matches at 8 bases. V lost 2 bases and J lost 6; bases outside the gene matches: 11. CDR1 and CDR2 from the germline V gene are LGHNA and YSLEER. CDR3 length: 17 amino acids.

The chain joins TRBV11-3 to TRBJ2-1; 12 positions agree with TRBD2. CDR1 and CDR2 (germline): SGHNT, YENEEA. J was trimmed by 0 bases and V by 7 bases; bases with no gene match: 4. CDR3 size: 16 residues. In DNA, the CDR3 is TGTGCCAGCACTAGCGGGAGGGGGAGCTCCTACAATGAGCAGTTCTTC. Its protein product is CASTSGRGSSYNEQFF.

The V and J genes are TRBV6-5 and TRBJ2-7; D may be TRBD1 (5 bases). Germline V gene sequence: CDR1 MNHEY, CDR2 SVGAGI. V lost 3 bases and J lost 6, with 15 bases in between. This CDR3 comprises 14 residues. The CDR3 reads CASSYAQGGIEQYF. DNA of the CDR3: TGTGCCAGCAGTTATGCCCAGGGCGGAATCGAGCAGTACTTC.

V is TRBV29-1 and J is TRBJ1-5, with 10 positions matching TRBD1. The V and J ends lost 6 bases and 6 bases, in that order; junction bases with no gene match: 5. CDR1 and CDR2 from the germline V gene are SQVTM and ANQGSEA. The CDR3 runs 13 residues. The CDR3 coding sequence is TGCAGCGTAGTGGACAGGGGGAGTCAGCCCCAGCATTTT. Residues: CSVVDRGSQPQHF.

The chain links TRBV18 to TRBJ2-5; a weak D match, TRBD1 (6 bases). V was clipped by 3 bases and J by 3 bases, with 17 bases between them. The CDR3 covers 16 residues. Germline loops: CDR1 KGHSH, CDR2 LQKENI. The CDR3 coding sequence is TGTGCCAGCTCACCCCGGACCGGGACAACAAAAGAGACCCAGTACTTC. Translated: CASSPRTGTTKETQYF.

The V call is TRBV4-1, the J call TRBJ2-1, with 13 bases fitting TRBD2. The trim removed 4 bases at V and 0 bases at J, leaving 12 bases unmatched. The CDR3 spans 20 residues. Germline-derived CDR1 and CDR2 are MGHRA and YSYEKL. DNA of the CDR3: TGCGCCAGCAGCCTTCTGGGGGGACTAGCGGGACTCAGCTCCTACAATGAGCAGTTCTTC. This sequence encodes CASSLLGGLAGLSSYNEQFF.

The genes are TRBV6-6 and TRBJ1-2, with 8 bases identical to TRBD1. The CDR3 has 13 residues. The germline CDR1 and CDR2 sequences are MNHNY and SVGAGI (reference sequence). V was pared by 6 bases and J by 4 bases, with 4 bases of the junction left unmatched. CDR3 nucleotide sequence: TGTGCCAGCAGCACCACAGGGGGCTATGGCTACACCTTC. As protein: CASSTTGGYGYTF.

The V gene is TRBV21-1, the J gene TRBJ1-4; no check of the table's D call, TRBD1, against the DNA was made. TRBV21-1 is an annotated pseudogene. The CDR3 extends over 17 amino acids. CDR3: CASSNSPTGESNEKLFF. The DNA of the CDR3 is TGTGCCAGCAGCAATTCCCCAACAGGGGAGTCTAATGAAAAACTGTTTTTT.

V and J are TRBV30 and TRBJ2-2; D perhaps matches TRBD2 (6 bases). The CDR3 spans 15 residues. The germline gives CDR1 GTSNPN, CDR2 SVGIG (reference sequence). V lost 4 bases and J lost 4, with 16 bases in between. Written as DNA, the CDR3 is TGTGCCTGGACCCCCTCGACTAGAATCACCGGGGAGCTGTTTTTT. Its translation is CAWTPSTRITGELFF.

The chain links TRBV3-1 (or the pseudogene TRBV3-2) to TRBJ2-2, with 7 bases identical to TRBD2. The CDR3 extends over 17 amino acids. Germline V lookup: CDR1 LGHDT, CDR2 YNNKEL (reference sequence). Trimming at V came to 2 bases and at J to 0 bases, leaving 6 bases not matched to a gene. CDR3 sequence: CASSQSGLAANTGELFF. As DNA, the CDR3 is TGTGCCAGCAGCCAATCTGGGCTAGCGGCGAACACCGGGGAGCTGTTTTTT.

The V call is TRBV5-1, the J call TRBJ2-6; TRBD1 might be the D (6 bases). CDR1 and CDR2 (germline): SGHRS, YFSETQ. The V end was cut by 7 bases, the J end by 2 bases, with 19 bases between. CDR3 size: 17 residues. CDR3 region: CASYYQGYQAGANVLTF. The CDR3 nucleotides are TGCGCCAGCTACTACCAGGGGTACCAGGCTGGGGCCAACGTCCTGACTTTC. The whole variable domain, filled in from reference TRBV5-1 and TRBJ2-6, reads KAGVTQTPRYLIKTRGQQVTLSCSPISGHRSVSWYQQTPGQGLQFLFEYFSETQRNKGNFPGRFSGRQFSNSRSEMNVSTLELGDSALYLCASYYQGYQAGANVLTFGAGSRLTVL.

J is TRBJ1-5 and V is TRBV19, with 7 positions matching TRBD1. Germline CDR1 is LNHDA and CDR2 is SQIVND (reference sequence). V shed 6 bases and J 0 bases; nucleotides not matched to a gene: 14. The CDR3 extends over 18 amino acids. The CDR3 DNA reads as TGTGCCAGTAGCTCTGGTGGGACAGCTACTCCTAGCAATCAGCCCCAGCATTTT. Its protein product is CASSSGGTATPSNQPQHF.

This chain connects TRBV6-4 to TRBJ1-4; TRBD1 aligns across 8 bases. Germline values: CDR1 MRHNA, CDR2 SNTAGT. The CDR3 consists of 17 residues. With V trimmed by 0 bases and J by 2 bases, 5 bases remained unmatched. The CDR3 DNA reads TGTGCCAGCAGTGACTCGGACAGGGCCAGGACTAATGAAAAACTGTTTTTT. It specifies CASSDSDRARTNEKLFF.

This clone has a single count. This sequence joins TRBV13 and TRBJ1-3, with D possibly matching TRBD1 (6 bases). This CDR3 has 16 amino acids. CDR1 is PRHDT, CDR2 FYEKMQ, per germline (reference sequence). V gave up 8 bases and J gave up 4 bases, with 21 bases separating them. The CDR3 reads CASGSSLGHQGNTIYF. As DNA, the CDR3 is TGTGCCAGCGGAAGTTCACTGGGACACCAAGGAAACACCATATATTTT. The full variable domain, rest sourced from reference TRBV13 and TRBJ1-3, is AAGVIQSPRHLIKEKRETATLKCYPIPRHDTVYWYQQGPGQDPQFLISFYEKMQSDKGSIPDRFSAQQFSDYHSELNMSSLELGDSALYFCASGSSLGHQGNTIYFGEGSWLTVV.

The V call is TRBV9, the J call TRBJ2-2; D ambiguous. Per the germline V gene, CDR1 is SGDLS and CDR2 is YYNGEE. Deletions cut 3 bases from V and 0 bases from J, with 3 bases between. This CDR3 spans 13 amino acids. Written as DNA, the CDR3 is TGTGCCAGCAGCGCCGCGAACACCGGGGAGCTGTTTTTT. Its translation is CASSAANTGELFF.

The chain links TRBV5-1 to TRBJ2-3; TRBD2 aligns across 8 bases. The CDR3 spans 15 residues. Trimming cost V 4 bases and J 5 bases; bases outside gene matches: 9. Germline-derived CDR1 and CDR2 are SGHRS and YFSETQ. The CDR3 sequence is CASSRSGGLGDTQYF. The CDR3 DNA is TGCGCCAGCAGCCGCTCGGGAGGGCTGGGAGATACGCAGTATTTT.

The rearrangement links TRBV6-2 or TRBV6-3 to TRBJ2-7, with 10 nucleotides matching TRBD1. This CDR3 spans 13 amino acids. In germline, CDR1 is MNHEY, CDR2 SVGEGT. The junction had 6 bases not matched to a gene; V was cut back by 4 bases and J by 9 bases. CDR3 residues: CASSFSGTGVQYF. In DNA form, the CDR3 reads TGTGCCAGCAGTTTTTCCGGGACAGGGGTGCAGTACTTC.

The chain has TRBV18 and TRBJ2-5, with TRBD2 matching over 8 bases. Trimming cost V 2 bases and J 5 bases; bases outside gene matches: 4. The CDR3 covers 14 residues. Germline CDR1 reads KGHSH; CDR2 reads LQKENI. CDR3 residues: CASSPSAGVETQYF. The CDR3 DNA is TGTGCCAGCTCACCATCAGCGGGAGTTGAGACCCAGTACTTC.

The CDR3 sequence: CASTAGTGGGEQYF. The CDR3 region has the DNA TGTGCCAGTACCGCCGGGACAGGGGGCGGGGAGCAGTACTTC. This chain joins TRBV19 and TRBJ2-7, with 12 bases fitting TRBD1. The CDR3 covers 14 residues. With 7 bases clipped from V and 7 bases from J, the junction kept 8 bases outside the gene matches. The germline V gene encodes CDR1 LNHDA and CDR2 SQIVND (reference sequence).